A single sample gave rise to the 3 T cell receptor beta chains below, sequenced in a study of blood T cell repertoires in COVID-19. The repertoire was sequenced with immunoSEQ multiplex PCR; TCRdb's copy has only in-frame clones and lacks some. The sample has 250,000 to 300,000 clones, 88% seen once. The sequenced sample consisted of peripheral blood. The source is a woman in her twenties or thirties with COVID-19, enrolled during active disease.

The chain couples TRBV5-5 to TRBJ2-7; D call uncertain. The CDR3 loop spans 12 amino acids. The ends were cut back, 1 base at V and 4 bases at J, with 6 bases in the middle. Germline lookup yields CDR1 SGHKS and CDR2 YYEKEE (reference sequence). The CDR3: CASSLRLYEQYF. CDR3 bases: TGTGCCAGCAGCTTGAGACTTTACGAGCAGTACTTC.

This chain joins TRBV12-3 or TRBV12-4 and TRBJ1-5; D uncertain. This CDR3 has 13 residues. With 3 bases removed from V and 10 bases from J, the gap between germline ends came to 13 bases. The CDR3 reads CASSFSASGPQHF. In DNA form, the CDR3 reads TGTGCCAGCAGTTTTAGCGCATCGGGTCCCCAGCATTTT.

The CDR3 sequence is CSVLGLAGTGEQFF. For the CDR3, the DNA is TGCAGCGTCCTGGGACTAGCGGGAACTGGCGAGCAGTTCTTC. The chain combines TRBV29-1 with TRBJ2-1, with 13 nucleotides matching TRBD2. V lost 6 bases, J lost 10 bases, and 9 bases stayed unmatched. The CDR3 has 14 amino acids. Germline V gene data show CDR1 as SQVTM and CDR2 as ANQGSEA.